Listed here are 4 T cell receptor beta chains from one sample, sequenced in a study of regulatory T cells in long-lasting Graves disease. Arm-PCR with iRepertoire HTBI primers amplified the CDR3 regions for these TCR beta libraries. MiXCR, run by TCRdb on the multiplex PCR reads, gives a single entry per CDR3 protein. The top ten hold 12% of the sample, which has fewer than 500,000 distinct CDR3 sequences, 15% to 20% seen once. Stated time point: newly diagnosed GD, antithyroid drugs for less than 3 months. With RNA extracted from PBMCs as input, the TCR library was made. These same records also appear under a second study, on T cells in Graves' hyperthyroidism and ophthalmopathy.

This sample comprised peripheral blood mononuclear cells (PBMCs), obtained at new diagnosis, from a patient treated with antithyroid drugs. The receptors here all came from a man in his forties with Graves disease.

This clonotype was recorded many times. The chain links TRBV7-3 to TRBJ1-1; D not resolved. This CDR3 comprises 12 residues. With 2 bases removed from V and 11 bases from J, the gap between germline ends came to 12 bases. The V gene's germline CDR1 is SGHTA and CDR2 FQGTGA. CDR3 region: CASSLRSGPAFF. The CDR3 DNA is TGTGCCAGCAGCTTACGTTCAGGTCCTGCTTTCTTT.

DNA of the CDR3: TGCAGCGTTGGCCTAGCGGGAGGTCAGAGCTCCTACAATGAGCAGTTCTTC. This codes for CSVGLAGGQSSYNEQFF. V and J are TRBV29-1 and TRBJ2-1, with 11 bases lining up with TRBD2. The CDR3 is 17 residues long. From germline, CDR1 is SQVTM and CDR2 ANQGSEA. V was pared by 4 bases and J by 0 bases, with 8 bases of the junction left unmatched.

This clonotype has a handful of counts. This chain joins TRBV18 and TRBJ1-5, with no clear D. Deletions cut 0 bases from V and 5 bases from J, with 14 bases between. From germline, CDR1 is KGHSH and CDR2 LQKENI. This CDR3 comprises 16 residues. Written as DNA, the CDR3 is TGTGCCAGCTCACCACCCTTTCCTCTGGCGGATCAGCCCCAGCATTTT. It translates to CASSPPFPLADQPQHF.

Ten or more counts support this clonotype. DNA for the CDR3: TGTGCCTGGAGTCCTACTACTGGGGATAGCAATCAGCCCCAGCATTTT. Protein: CAWSPTTGDSNQPQHF. The rearrangement uses TRBV30 and TRBJ1-5; D is unresolved. V lost 2 bases, J lost 0 bases, and 14 bases lay in between. Germline values: CDR1 GTSNPN, CDR2 SVGIG (reference sequence). The length of the CDR3 is 16 residues. The full variable domain, with the rest looked up from reference TRBV30 and TRBJ1-5, is SQTIHQWPATLVQPVGSPLSLECTVEGTSNPNLYWYRQAAGRGLQLLFYSVGIGQISSEVPQNLSASRPQDRQFILSSKKLLLSDSGFYLCAWSPTTGDSNQPQHFGDGTRLSIL.